Below are 21 T cell receptor beta chains sequenced from a single sample in a study of regulatory T cells in long-lasting Graves disease. The time point here: newly diagnosed GD, antithyroid drugs for less than 3 months. Following extraction of RNA from PBMCs, that RNA was used to make the TCR library. The TCR beta library used iRepertoire HTBI primers with Arm-PCR amplification of CDR3. TCRdb redid the calling of the multiplex PCR reads with MiXCR, one entry per CDR3 protein. Among around 500,000 distinct CDR3 sequences listed, about 16% were seen once. The data were also submitted as part of a second study, on T cells in Graves' hyperthyroidism and ophthalmopathy.

The starting material was peripheral blood mononuclear cells (PBMCs), obtained at new diagnosis, from a patient treated with antithyroid drugs. The origin of the receptors is a woman aged 35-60 years with Graves disease.

This clonotype was observed a handful of times. CDR3 in amino acids: CASSLAAAETQYF. CDR3 in DNA: TGCGCCAGCAGCTTGGCAGCGGCGGAGACCCAGTACTTC. The chain is built from TRBV5-1 and TRBJ2-5, with TRBD2 as a possible D gene (5 bases). The CDR3 runs 13 residues. Trimming removed 0 bases at V and 5 bases at J, with 8 bases between. The V gene's germline CDR1 is SGHRS and CDR2 YFSETQ.

This clonotype was recorded many times. The chain's CDR3 is CASSPLLGGYTF. CDR3 sequence (DNA): TGTGCCAGCAGCCCCTTACTTGGGGGCTACACCTTC. This sequence joins TRBV27 and TRBJ1-2; no firm D call. Germline values: CDR1 MNHEY, CDR2 SMNVEV (reference sequence). The CDR3 is 12 residues long. Deletions cut 6 bases from V and 8 bases from J, with 13 bases between.

The sample holds many counts of this clonotype. The chain carries TRBV20-1 and TRBJ2-7; TRBD1 aligns across 7 bases. From germline, CDR1 is DFQATT and CDR2 SNEGSKA (reference sequence). The CDR3 covers 14 residues. With V trimmed by 2 bases and J by 5 bases, 9 bases remained unmatched. CDR3 protein: CSARKTTGADEQYF. CDR3 DNA: TGCAGTGCTAGAAAAACTACAGGGGCCGACGAGCAGTACTTC.

Worth noting for this clonotype: Just one base apart from a much larger clone, this may be a read error. The chain joins TRBV11-2 to TRBJ1-2, with 7 bases identical to TRBD1. The CDR3 sequence is 13 residues long. Per germline, CDR1 SGHAT and CDR2 FQNNGV. CDR3 sequence reads: CTSSGEGALGYTF. CDR3 coding DNA: TGTACCAGCAGTGGGGAGGGGGCGCTTGGCTACACCTTC.

This chain uses TRBV2 with TRBJ1-1; D remains ambiguous. This CDR3 is 8 amino acids long. The germline V and J ends were trimmed by 4 bases and 13 bases, with 4 bases remaining between them. The germline gives CDR1 SNHLY, CDR2 FYNNEI. The CDR3, as DNA: TGTGCCAGCAGTGGGGGTTTCTTT. It yields the protein CASSGGFF.

This clonotype was counted at least ten times. This sequence joins TRBV30 and TRBJ1-5; the D is unclear. This CDR3 has 14 amino acids. The germline CDR1 and CDR2 sequences are GTSNPN and SVGIG (reference sequence). Trimming shortened V by 2 bases and J by 0 bases, and 8 bases separated the two germline ends. The CDR3 sequence is CAWSPIPSNQPQHF. The CDR3 nucleotides are TGTGCCTGGAGTCCGATTCCTAGCAATCAGCCCCAGCATTTT.

This chain uses TRBV14 with TRBJ1-3; D is perhaps TRBD1 (5 bases). The V gene's germline CDR1 is SGHDN and CDR2 FVKESK. Trimming left V 0 bases short and J 0 bases short, with 12 bases between. CDR3 length: 17 amino acids. The CDR3 protein is CASSQDLVGGSGNTIYF. The CDR3 nucleotides are TGTGCCAGCAGCCAAGATCTGGTTGGGGGCTCTGGAAACACCATATATTTT.

This clonotype appeared many times. The chain carries TRBV2 and TRBJ1-1; TRBD1 matches at 8 bases. This CDR3 comprises 14 residues. V shed 8 bases, J shed 4 bases, and the junction held 9 bases outside the gene matches. The germline V gene has CDR1 SNHLY and CDR2 FYNNEI. The CDR3 spells CASRGQGASTEAFF. CDR3 bases: TGTGCCAGCCGCGGCCAGGGGGCGAGCACTGAAGCTTTCTTT.

Concerning this clonotype itself: A much larger clone is a single base away; this may be a read error. The chain carries TRBV10-3 and TRBJ2-1; 7 bases agree with TRBD1. The CDR3 contains 13 residues. The J segment lost 13 bases and the V segment lost 11 bases, leaving 17 bases of the junction unmatched. CDR1 and CDR2 (germline): ENHRY, SYGVKD. The CDR3 sequence is CAVSRGREETQFF. Written as DNA, the CDR3 is TGTGCCGTCTCGAGGGGGCGCGAGGAGACCCAGTTCTTC.

On this clonotype: This may arise from a read error, as a much more abundant clone is one base away. CDR3 region: CASSFDRVMHTEAFF. The CDR3 nucleotides read TGCGCCAGCAGCTTCGACAGAGTCATGCACACTGAAGCTTTCTTT. This chain connects TRBV5-1 to TRBJ1-1, with D possibly TRBD1 on 5 matching bases. The V end lost 2 bases, the J end lost 3 bases, and 14 bases lay between the germline ends. From germline, CDR1 is SGHRS and CDR2 YFSETQ. This CDR3 contains 15 residues.

Ten or more counts support this clonotype. The chain joins TRBV28 to TRBJ1-1; the match to TRBD1 covers 8 bases. V trimming: 4 bases; J trimming: 1 base; junction bases outside the gene matches: 8. Germline CDR1 is MDHEN and CDR2 is SYDVKM. This CDR3 is 16 amino acids long. CDR3 sequence (DNA): TGTGCCAGCAGTTGGAATTGGGGACAGGAGAACACTGAAGCTTTCTTT. This sequence encodes CASSWNWGQENTEAFF.

The chain couples TRBV12-3 or TRBV12-4 to TRBJ1-3; tentative D call: TRBD1 (5 bases). V was trimmed by 5 bases and J by 3 bases, leaving 17 bases between them. This CDR3 is built from 16 residues. This CDR3 reads CASSPTGDPLGNTIYF. The CDR3 DNA reads TGTGCCAGCAGTCCAACGGGGGATCCTCTTGGAAACACCATATATTTT.

This clonotype was seen many times. V usage is TRBV5-1 and J usage is TRBJ2-1; tentative D call: TRBD2 (6 bases). Germline loops: CDR1 SGHRS, CDR2 YFSETQ. The CDR3 has 16 amino acids. Trimming left V 4 bases short and J 4 bases short, with 18 bases between. CDR3 DNA: TGCGCCAGCAGCCCGGAACCGGGGGAGCAGTACAATGAGCAGTTCTTC. Protein: CASSPEPGEQYNEQFF.

This clonotype has only a few counts. V gene TRBV12-3 or TRBV12-4 combines with J gene TRBJ2-2; TRBD2 aligns across 7 bases. This CDR3 region has 14 residues. V shed 3 bases and J 4 bases; nucleotides not matched to a gene: 2. The CDR3 loop is CASSFREGTGELFF. DNA for the CDR3: TGTGCCAGCAGTTTCAGGGAGGGCACCGGGGAGCTGTTTTTT.

This clonotype showed up many times. The chain recombines TRBV12-3 or TRBV12-4 with TRBJ1-5, with 8 bases lining up with TRBD1. The length of the CDR3 is 20 residues. The V segment lost 4 bases and the J segment 0 bases; nucleotides outside the gene matches: 17. The CDR3 protein is CASSSPIDRGGVRSNQPQHF. DNA for the CDR3: TGTGCCAGCAGTTCGCCGATCGACAGGGGAGGGGTCCGTAGCAATCAGCCCCAGCATTTT.

Only a few counts were recorded for this clonotype. V usage is TRBV5-1 and J usage is TRBJ2-7; 7 bases map to TRBD2. This CDR3 is 14 amino acids long. V trimming: 1 base; J trimming: 3 bases; junction bases outside the gene matches: 4. The germline V gene encodes CDR1 SGHRS and CDR2 YFSETQ. The CDR3 coding sequence is TGCGCCAGCAGCTTGATGGCGGGGGACTACGAGCAGTACTTC. This translates into CASSLMAGDYEQYF.

The rearrangement links TRBV29-1 to TRBJ1-4; D is ambiguous. The V and J ends lost 4 bases and 8 bases respectively, with 14 bases between them. The CDR3 runs 13 residues. CDR1 and CDR2 (germline): SQVTM, ANQGSEA. DNA of the CDR3: TGCAGCGTTGTGGTATTGGTCGGCGAAAAACTGTTTTTT. Protein: CSVVVLVGEKLFF.

Ten or more counts support this clonotype. The chain joins TRBV18 to TRBJ1-2; D might be TRBD1 (6 bases). CDR1 KGHSH and CDR2 LQKENI come from the germline V gene. The CDR3 is 14 amino acids. V lost 3 bases and J 5 bases, leaving 13 bases between the germline ends. As DNA, the CDR3 is TGTGCCAGCTCACCGAGAAAGGGGGAGTATGGCTACACCTTC. Protein: CASSPRKGEYGYTF.

Many counts were recorded for this clonotype. This rearrangement joins TRBV11-2 to TRBJ2-1; TRBD1 matches 7 bases. The CDR3 runs to 19 residues. Germline trimming cut 5 bases from V and 5 bases from J; bases unmatched to any gene: 21. The V gene's germline CDR1 is SGHAT and CDR2 FQNNGV. The CDR3 DNA sequence: TGTGCCAGCAGCCCCCTCGCAGGAACTTTCAGGGGGACGGACAATGAGCAGTTCTTC. Translation: CASSPLAGTFRGTDNEQFF.

As concerns this clonotype: A read error may account for a junction end that differs from germline. The chain combines TRBV11-2 with TRBJ2-5; 8 bases align to TRBD2. Germline CDR1 is SGHAT and CDR2 is FQNNGV. The CDR3 extends over 12 amino acids. The DNA of the CDR3 is TGTGCCAGCAGCCCGGCGGGGGGCCCTGTCCTCTTC. Its translation is CASSPAGGPVLF.

This chain joins TRBV5-4 and TRBJ2-7, with TRBD2 as a possible D gene (6 bases). The V gene's germline CDR1 is SGHNT and CDR2 YYREEE (reference sequence). V lost 5 bases and J 6 bases, leaving 18 bases between the germline ends. The CDR3 spans 14 residues. CDR3 bases: TGTGCCAGCAGTTTACCCGGGACTTTACCCGAGCAGTACTTC. This sequence encodes CASSLPGTLPEQYF.